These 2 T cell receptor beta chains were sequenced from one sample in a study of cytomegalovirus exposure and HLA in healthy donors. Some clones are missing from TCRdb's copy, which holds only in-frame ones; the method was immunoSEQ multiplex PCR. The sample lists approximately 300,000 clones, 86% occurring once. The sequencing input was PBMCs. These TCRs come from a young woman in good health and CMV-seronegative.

CDR3 residues: CASSTGAAEAFF. In DNA, the CDR3 is TGTGCCAGCAGTACAGGGGCGGCTGAAGCTTTCTTT. The chain has TRBV6-5 and TRBJ1-1; 7 nucleotides line up with TRBD1. The junction had 3 bases not matched to a gene; V was cut back by 5 bases and J by 6 bases. The germline V gene has CDR1 MNHEY and CDR2 SVGAGI. The length of the CDR3 is 12 residues.

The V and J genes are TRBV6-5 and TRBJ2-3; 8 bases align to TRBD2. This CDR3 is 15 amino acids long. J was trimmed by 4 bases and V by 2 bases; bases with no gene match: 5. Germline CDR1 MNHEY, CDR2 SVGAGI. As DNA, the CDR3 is TGTGCCAGCAGTTACACGGGAGGGCGGCCAGATACGCAGTATTTT. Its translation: CASSYTGGRPDTQYF.